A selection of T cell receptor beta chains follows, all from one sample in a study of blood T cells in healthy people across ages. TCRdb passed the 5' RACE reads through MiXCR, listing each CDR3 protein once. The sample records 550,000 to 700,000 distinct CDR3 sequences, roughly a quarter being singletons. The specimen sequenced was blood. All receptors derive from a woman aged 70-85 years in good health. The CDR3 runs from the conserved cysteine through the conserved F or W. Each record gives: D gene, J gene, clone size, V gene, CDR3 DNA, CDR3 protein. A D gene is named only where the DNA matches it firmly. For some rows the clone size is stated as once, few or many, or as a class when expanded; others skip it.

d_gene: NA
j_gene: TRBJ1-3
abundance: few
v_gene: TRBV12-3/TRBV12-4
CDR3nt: TGTGCCAGCAGTTTCGAGTGGGTCTCTGGAAACACCATATATTTT
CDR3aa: CASSFEWVSGNTIYF

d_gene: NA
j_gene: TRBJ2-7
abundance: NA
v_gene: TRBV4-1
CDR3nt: TGCGCCAGCAGCCAAGATTACGGGGGGCTCGAGCAGTACTTC
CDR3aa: CASSQDYGGLEQYF

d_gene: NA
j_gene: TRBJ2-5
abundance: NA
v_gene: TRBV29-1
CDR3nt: TGCAGCGTTGAAGGCGCCAGACAAGAGACCCAGTACTTC
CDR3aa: CSVEGARQETQYF

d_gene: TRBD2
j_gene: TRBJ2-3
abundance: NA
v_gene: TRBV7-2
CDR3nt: TGTGCCAGCAGCATCTCTCTAGCGGCAGGAGCAGATACGCAGTATTTT
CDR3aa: CASSISLAAGADTQYF

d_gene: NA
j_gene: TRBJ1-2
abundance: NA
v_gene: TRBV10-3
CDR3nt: TGTGCCATCAGTGAGTCGACGATGACGGGTGGCTACACCTTC
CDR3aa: CAISESTMTGGYTF

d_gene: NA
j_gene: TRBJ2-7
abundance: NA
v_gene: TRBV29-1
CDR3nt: TGCAGCGTTGAGGCCACAGGACAGTACTTC
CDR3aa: CSVEATGQYF

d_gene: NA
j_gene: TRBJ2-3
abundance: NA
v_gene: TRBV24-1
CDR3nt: TGTGCCACCAGCACGTCAGATACGCAGTATTTT
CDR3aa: CATSTSDTQYF

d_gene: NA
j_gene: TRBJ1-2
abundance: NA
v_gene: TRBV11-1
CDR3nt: TGTGCCAGCAGCTCCTCGCATTATGGCTACACCTTC
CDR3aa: CASSSSHYGYTF

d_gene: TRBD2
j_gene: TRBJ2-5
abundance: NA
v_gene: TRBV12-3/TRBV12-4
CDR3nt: TGTGCCAGCACCGTTAGCGGGGGGGCAGAGACCCAGTACTTC
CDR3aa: CASTVSGGAETQYF

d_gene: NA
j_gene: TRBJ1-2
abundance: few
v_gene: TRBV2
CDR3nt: TGTGCCAGCACCTACCCGGGGGTAGGCGGCTATGGCTACACCTTC
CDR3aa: CASTYPGVGGYGYTF

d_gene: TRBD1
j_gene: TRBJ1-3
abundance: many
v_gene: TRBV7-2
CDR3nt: TGTGCCAGCAGCTCTCAGCCGGGACAGGGAAACACCATATATTTT
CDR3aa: CASSSQPGQGNTIYF

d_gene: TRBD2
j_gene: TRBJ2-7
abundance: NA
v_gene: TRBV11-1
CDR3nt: TGTGTCAGCAGCCCCCTTAGCGGGGCCACCTACGAGCAGTACTTC
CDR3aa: CVSSPLSGATYEQYF

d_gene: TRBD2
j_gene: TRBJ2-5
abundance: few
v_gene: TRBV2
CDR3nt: TGTGCCAGCAGTAAAACCCGAGCGGGGGGGCCGTCAGAGACCCAGTACTTC
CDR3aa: CASSKTRAGGPSETQYF

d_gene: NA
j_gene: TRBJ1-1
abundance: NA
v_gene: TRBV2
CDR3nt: TGTGCCAGCAGTGCCAGGCGGGGAGACATGAACACTGAAGCTTTCTTT
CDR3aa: CASSARRGDMNTEAFF

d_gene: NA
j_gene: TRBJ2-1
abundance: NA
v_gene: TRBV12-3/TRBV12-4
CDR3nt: TGTGCCAGCAGCTCCCCTGGGGGCGATGAGCAGTTCTTC
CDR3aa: CASSSPGGDEQFF

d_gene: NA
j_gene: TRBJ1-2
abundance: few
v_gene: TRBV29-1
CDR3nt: TGCAGCGTCCTCCCGGGCGACTATGGCTACACCTTC
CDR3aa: CSVLPGDYGYTF